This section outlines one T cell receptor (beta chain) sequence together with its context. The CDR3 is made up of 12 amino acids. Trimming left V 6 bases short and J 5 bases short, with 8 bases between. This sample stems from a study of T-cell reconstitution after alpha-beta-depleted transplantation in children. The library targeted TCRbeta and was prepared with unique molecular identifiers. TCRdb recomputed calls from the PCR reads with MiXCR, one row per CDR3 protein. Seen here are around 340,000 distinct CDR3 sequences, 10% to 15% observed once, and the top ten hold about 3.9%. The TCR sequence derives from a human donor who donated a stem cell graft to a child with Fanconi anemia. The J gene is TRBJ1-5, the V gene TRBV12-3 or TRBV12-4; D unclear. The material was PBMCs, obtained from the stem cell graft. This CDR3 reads CASRHNDQPQHF. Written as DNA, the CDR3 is TGTGCCAGCAGACATAACGATCAGCCCCAGCATTTT.